These T cell receptor beta chains were read from a single sample in a study of blood T cell repertoires in COVID-19. Some clones are missing from TCRdb's copy, which holds only in-frame ones; the method was immunoSEQ multiplex PCR. This sample has around 450,000 clones, with about nine tenths found just once. Material for sequencing was PBMCs or T cells enriched from blood (not recorded which). Source of these receptors: a woman between 18 and 30 years old who had recovered from COVID-19. Both conserved end residues are part of each CDR3. D genes are given only for firm matches. Size tells how often a clone was seen (once, few, many) or the class of an expanded clone, and some rows leave it out.

NA,TRBV9,TRBJ2-5,NA,TGTGCCAGCAGCGTAGGGACAGTTCAAGAGACCCAGTACTTC,CASSVGTVQETQYF
NA,TRBV19,TRBJ1-1,few,TGTGCCAGTAGCGTTGAGGGCACTGAAGCTTTCTTT,CASSVEGTEAFF
NA,TRBV14,TRBJ1-1,NA,TGTGCCAGCAGCCAAGATTTGAGGCTTAACACTGAAGCTTTCTTT,CASSQDLRLNTEAFF
TRBD2,TRBV11-2,TRBJ2-5,NA,TGTGCCAGCAGCTCCCTAGCGGGGGGCCTACAAGAGACCCAGTACTTC,CASSSLAGGLQETQYF
NA,TRBV2,TRBJ2-1,NA,TGTGCCAGCAGTGAAGGCCCCCGGGGTTACTACAATGAGCAGTTCTTC,CASSEGPRGYYNEQFF
NA,TRBV28,TRBJ1-2,NA,TGTGCCAGCAGTTTCGGGGGAACTGGTGGCTACACCTTC,CASSFGGTGGYTF
NA,TRBV11-3,TRBJ2-1,NA,TGTGCCAGCAGCTTAGATAGCGGACTACGCAATGAGCAGTTCTTC,CASSLDSGLRNEQFF
TRBD1,TRBV2,TRBJ1-2,NA,TGTGCCAGCAGTTTGACAGGGGAGGGCTACACCTTC,CASSLTGEGYTF
NA,TRBV27,TRBJ1-5,NA,TGTGCCAGCAGTTTGCAGGCAGGATTGAATCAGCCCCAGCATTTT,CASSLQAGLNQPQHF
NA,TRBV7-6,TRBJ1-1,once,TGTGCCAGCAGGGGGACACTGGGTGAAGCTTTCTTT,CASRGTLGEAFF
TRBD1,TRBV5-6,TRBJ2-6,NA,TGTGCCAGCAGCCCCGGACAGGGGTCCTCTGGGGCCAACGTCCTGACTTTC,CASSPGQGSSGANVLTF
NA,TRBV5-1,TRBJ1-1,NA,TGCGCCAGCAGCTTGGCCAGGGGCTTCGGGAACACTGAAGCTTTCTTT,CASSLARGFGNTEAFF
TRBD1,TRBV28,TRBJ1-1,NA,TGTGCCAGCACGGGACAGGGATCGAACACTGAAGCTTTCTTT,CASTGQGSNTEAFF
NA,TRBV28,TRBJ1-4,NA,TGTGCCAGCAGTCCAGGGGTAGTGGATGAAAAACTGTTTTTT,CASSPGVVDEKLFF
NA,TRBV6-5,TRBJ1-4,NA,TGTGCCAGCAGTTGGGGGGTTAATGAAAAACTGTTTTTT,CASSWGVNEKLFF
TRBD2,TRBV27,TRBJ2-1,NA,TGTGCCAGCAGTTCACTAGCGGGGGGGCCCGGAGAGCAGTTCTTC,CASSSLAGGPGEQFF
NA,TRBV27,TRBJ2-1,NA,TGTGCCAGCAGTGGGCAGGGTCCAGGATCGGACAGATACAATGAGCAGTTCTTC,CASSGQGPGSDRYNEQFF
TRBD1,TRBV3-1/TRBV3-2,TRBJ1-1,NA,TGTGCCAGCAGCCAAGTTACAGGGGAAGGAGCTTTCTTT,CASSQVTGEGAFF
TRBD1,TRBV20-1,TRBJ2-7,NA,TGCAGTGCTAGTGGCAGGGGGCCTGACGAGCAGTACTTC,CSASGRGPDEQYF
NA,TRBV15,TRBJ1-2,NA,TGTGCCACCAGCGCTCAGAGGTTGAACTATGGCTACACCTTC,CATSAQRLNYGYTF
TRBD1,TRBV6-5,TRBJ2-7,NA,TGTGCCAGCAGGGACCGGACAGGGTCCCACGAGCAGTACTTC,CASRDRTGSHEQYF
TRBD2,TRBV6-2/TRBV6-3,TRBJ2-5,NA,TGTGCCAGCAGTTACTCCTTTCGCGGGGGGGCCGGAGAGACCCAGTACTTC,CASSYSFRGGAGETQYF
TRBD1,TRBV28,TRBJ2-7,NA,TGTGCCAGCAGCTTGGACAGGGAAAGGAACGAGCAGTACTTC,CASSLDRERNEQYF
TRBD2,TRBV18,TRBJ2-2,NA,TGTGCCAGCTCAGAGGGACTAGCGGGGATACCGACCGGGGAGCTGTTTTTT,CASSEGLAGIPTGELFF
NA,TRBV7-2,TRBJ1-2,NA,TGTGCCAGCAGCTTAGTAGCCGACAGTGGCTACACCTTC,CASSLVADSGYTF
NA,TRBV30,TRBJ1-6,NA,TGTGCCTGGAGGGGGACACTGGGACCCCTCCACTTT,CAWRGTLGPLHF
TRBD1,TRBV5-8,TRBJ2-2,once,TGTGCCAGCAGCAGCCGGGACAGGGAACCCGGGGAGCTGTTTTTT,CASSSRDREPGELFF
NA,TRBV28,TRBJ2-7,NA,TGTGCCAGCAGAATGCCCGGGGGGCAGGCCTACGAGCAGTACTTC,CASRMPGGQAYEQYF
TRBD1,TRBV3-1/TRBV3-2,TRBJ2-7,NA,TGTGCCAGCAGCCAAGAACCCAGGGGGATCTACGAGCAGTACTTC,CASSQEPRGIYEQYF
TRBD1,TRBV23-1,TRBJ1-1,NA,TGCGCCAGCAGTCAATCCGCCGGGACAGTAATGAACACTGAAGCTTTCTTT,CASSQSAGTVMNTEAFF
NA,TRBV6-5,TRBJ1-6,NA,TGTGCCAGCACCTTACTAGACTATAATTCACCCCTCCACTTT,CASTLLDYNSPLHF
TRBD1,TRBV30,TRBJ1-5,NA,TGTGCCTGGAGTCTAACGGACAGGGACCCCAATCAGCCCCAGCATTTT,CAWSLTDRDPNQPQHF
NA,TRBV12-5,TRBJ1-2,NA,TGTGCTAGTGGTTTGGTAACAGGGATAGCCCGTGGCTACACCTTC,CASGLVTGIARGYTF
NA,TRBV11-3,TRBJ2-7,NA,TGTGCCAGCAGCGCCCCGGACAAAGAATCCTACGAGCAGTACTTC,CASSAPDKESYEQYF
NA,TRBV30,TRBJ1-2,NA,TGTGCCTGGAGTGTCAGCGGCGATGGCTACACCTTC,CAWSVSGDGYTF
TRBD2,TRBV2,TRBJ2-5,many,TGTGCCAGCAGGCCACTAGCGGGGGAGTTAAGAGAGACCCAGTACTTC,CASRPLAGELRETQYF
NA,TRBV30,TRBJ2-3,NA,TGTGCCTGTAAGGGGGGGGCAGACGATACGCAGTATTTT,CACKGGADDTQYF
NA,TRBV4-1,TRBJ1-2,few,TGCGCCAGCAGCCAAGATGGGGCAGCGACCTATGGCTACACCTTC,CASSQDGAATYGYTF
NA,TRBV7-9,TRBJ1-2,NA,TGTGCCAGCAGCTTGGCGCAGGGTGATGGCTACACCTTC,CASSLAQGDGYTF
TRBD1,TRBV2,TRBJ1-4,few,TGTGCCAGCAGTGGTAGGACAGGGTTCGGCGAAAAACTGTTTTTT,CASSGRTGFGEKLFF
NA,TRBV7-9,TRBJ2-5,NA,TGTGCCAGCAGCCCAGGAAAACAGGGCCGTGAGACCCAGTACTTC,CASSPGKQGRETQYF
TRBD1,TRBV18,TRBJ1-5,NA,TGTGCCAGCTCACCGACAGGGACCAGCAATCAGCCCCAGCATTTT,CASSPTGTSNQPQHF
TRBD1,TRBV6-5,TRBJ2-2,NA,TGTGCCAGCACCGAACGGCCAGGGGGAACCGGGGAGCTGTTTTTT,CASTERPGGTGELFF
NA,TRBV10-3,TRBJ2-7,NA,TGTGCCATCAGTGACTACAGGACGGTGACCCTCTCCTACGAGCAGTACTTC,CAISDYRTVTLSYEQYF
TRBD1,TRBV6-6,TRBJ2-7,NA,TGTGCCACCTTAAACCAGGGACAGCTCTACGAGCAGTACTTC,CATLNQGQLYEQYF
TRBD1,TRBV30,TRBJ1-1,NA,TGTGCCTGGGGACAGGGCACCACTGAAGCTTTCTTT,CAWGQGTTEAFF
TRBD2,TRBV7-7,TRBJ2-1,NA,TGTGCTAGCAGCGCCGGGACTAGCGGGGTGGGTGAGCAGTTCTTC,CASSAGTSGVGEQFF